The T cell receptor (beta chain) under discussion was sequenced for a study of OX40 agonist ivuxolimab in advanced cancers. The wider study: Cancers in dose escalation were hepatocellular, melanoma, renal cell and head and neck. From roughly 20 to 85 years was the age range, with a mean of around 54 years, and roughly 80% were male. Approximately 41% of patients had received prior checkpoint inhibitor therapy. Study-wide points: Expanded clones were, on average, more numerous in CD8+ T cells than in CD4+.

As concerns this clone: Its antigen is not known.

Germline CDR1 reads MNHNS; CDR2 reads SASEGT. The CDR3 is 14 amino acids. Germline trimming cut 3 bases from V and 5 bases from J; bases unmatched to any gene: 4. The assay was immunoSEQ multiplex PCR, and TCRdb's table has in-frame clones only and misses some. The sample carries approximately 70,000 clones, 86% recorded once. This TCR was sampled from an adult with an advanced solid tumor such as melanoma, head and neck, liver or kidney cancer. The chain has TRBV6-1 and TRBJ2-5; TRBD2 matches 9 bases. The material was CD4+ or CD8+ T cells sorted from blood, obtained in a trial of the OX40 agonist ivuxolimab. CDR3 residues: CASSDVLAGETQYF. As DNA, the CDR3 is TGTGCCAGCAGTGATGTACTAGCGGGCGAGACCCAGTACTTC.